This T cell receptor beta chain was retrieved from a study of shared T cell receptors in the human thymus. Assay used: immunoSEQ multiplex PCR; TCRdb lists only in-frame clones, some missing. Altogether some 640,000 clones are present, 87% being singletons, with the ten largest covering over 0.008%. The V end was cut by 3 bases, the J end by 4 bases, with 11 bases between. The CDR3 is 13 residues long. CDR1 and CDR2 from the germline V gene are SGDLS and YYNGEE. The sample was also reused in another study, on human thymus T cells. This second study notes: Thymic samples were excised during corrective heart operations.

Sequenced sample: thymocytes. The chain is built from TRBV9 and TRBJ2-7, with D possibly matching TRBD1 (5 bases). This sequence was found in a boy under two years old with a congenital heart defect. The CDR3, as DNA: TGTGCCAGCAGCGGGCCCCAGGGTTACGAGCAGTACTTC. Its translation is CASSGPQGYEQYF.